This T cell receptor beta chain was recovered during a study of T cell responses to AZD1222 COVID-19 vaccine. The CDR3 is made up of 15 amino acids. V lost 2 bases to trimming and J lost 5 bases; unmatched junction nucleotides: 8. Germline-derived CDR1 and CDR2 are SGHTS and YDEGEE. Overall study findings and caveats: Mostly white British, mostly female donors; authors suggested clonal diversity may be underestimated. CD4 TCRs linked to vaccination spanned spike, dominating at 160-218 and 743-854. Samples come after the peak T cell response, not at day 14. It was only 6 or 7 AZD1222 recipients who were seropositive at baseline.

The data were produced by immunoSEQ multiplex PCR, yet TCRdb's version contains in-frame clones alone and is incomplete. This sample has about 170,000 clones, with 90% found just once. As concerns this clone: Its antigen is not identified.

The sample in question was peripheral blood, obtained on day 0 of AZD1222 vaccination. The TCR originated in an adult in good health. The chain links TRBV5-8 to TRBJ1-1; 8 bases line up with TRBD1. CDR3 in amino acids: CASSFTGGWDTEAFF. CDR3 sequence (DNA): TGTGCCAGCAGCTTTACAGGGGGGTGGGATACTGAAGCTTTCTTT.